This T cell receptor (beta chain) was retrieved from a study of T cell responses to AZD1222 COVID-19 vaccine. Whole-study context: Researchers grouped second doses given at about 4 or about 12 weeks into one pool.

Study observations and caveats: Clonal diversity was possibly underestimated, and white British individuals and females predominated among donors.

Clones were sequenced by immunoSEQ multiplex PCR, and TCRdb holds only the in-frame ones, with some missing. The table includes over 120,000 clones, roughly 93% detected once. Notes on this clone: Its antigen is still unknown.

V was shortened by 5 bases and J by 4 bases, with 13 bases between the two germline ends. The length of the CDR3 is 14 residues. Germline-derived CDR1 and CDR2 are SGHTA and FQGNSA. Sequencing used peripheral blood, obtained on day 0 of AZD1222 vaccination. This clonotype originated in an adult in good health. This chain links TRBV7-2 with TRBJ2-3; tentative D call: TRBD1 (6 bases). The DNA for the CDR3 is TGTGCCAGCAGCCACGGACAGTCCGCAGATACGCAGTATTTT. Protein product: CASSHGQSADTQYF.